These T cell receptor beta chains were read from a single sample in a study of blood T cell repertoires in COVID-19. Clones were read by immunoSEQ multiplex PCR, and TCRdb kept only the in-frame ones, dropping some. The sample has about 150,000 clones, over 75% seen once; the top ten hold about 15%. The sample consisted of peripheral blood. The receptor source for this set is a woman between 35 and 50 years old with acute or convalescent COVID-19. CDR3s include the opening cysteine and the closing phenylalanine or tryptophan. D genes are given only for firm matches. Not all rows give a size; the values are once, few, many and, for expanded clones, a class.

j_gene: TRBJ1-4
d_gene: NA
v_gene: TRBV5-6
abundance: NA
CDR3aa: CASSSREKLFF
CDR3nt: TGTGCCAGCAGCTCCCGGGAAAAACTGTTTTTT

j_gene: TRBJ1-1
d_gene: TRBD1
v_gene: TRBV2
abundance: NA
CDR3aa: CASVTDRDTEAFF
CDR3nt: TGTGCCAGCGTGACCGACAGGGACACTGAAGCTTTCTTT

j_gene: TRBJ2-4
d_gene: TRBD2
v_gene: TRBV2
abundance: NA
CDR3aa: CASSDSLAGVTIQYF
CDR3nt: TGTGCCAGCAGTGATAGCCTAGCGGGAGTAACGATTCAGTACTTC

j_gene: TRBJ1-5
d_gene: NA
v_gene: TRBV5-5
abundance: few
CDR3aa: CASSLGPGQFNQPQHF
CDR3nt: TGTGCCAGCAGCTTGGGTCCAGGACAGTTCAATCAGCCCCAGCATTTT

j_gene: TRBJ1-2
d_gene: NA
v_gene: TRBV5-1
abundance: NA
CDR3aa: CASSSRGAPNYGYTF
CDR3nt: TGCGCCAGCAGCTCCCGTGGGGCCCCGAACTATGGCTACACCTTC

j_gene: TRBJ2-7
d_gene: NA
v_gene: TRBV29-1
abundance: NA
CDR3aa: CSVGGQAGGEQYF
CDR3nt: TGCAGCGTTGGTGGACAGGCCGGGGGCGAGCAGTACTTC

j_gene: TRBJ2-7
d_gene: TRBD2
v_gene: TRBV7-2
abundance: NA
CDR3aa: CASSVRGEGLAGGEQYF
CDR3nt: TGTGCCAGCAGTGTTCGGGGGGAGGGACTAGCGGGAGGCGAGCAGTACTTC

j_gene: TRBJ1-1
d_gene: TRBD1
v_gene: TRBV6-5
abundance: NA
CDR3aa: CASSTGVTEAFF
CDR3nt: TGTGCCAGCAGTACAGGGGTAACTGAAGCTTTCTTT

j_gene: TRBJ2-1
d_gene: NA
v_gene: TRBV7-9
abundance: NA
CDR3aa: CASSLHQIPYNEQFF
CDR3nt: TGTGCCAGCAGCTTACACCAGATCCCCTACAATGAGCAGTTCTTC

j_gene: TRBJ2-2
d_gene: TRBD1
v_gene: TRBV3-1/TRBV3-2
abundance: NA
CDR3aa: CASFLAGTGGAGELFF
CDR3nt: TGTGCCAGCTTTCTCGCTGGGACAGGGGGAGCCGGGGAGCTGTTTTTT

j_gene: TRBJ1-3
d_gene: TRBD1
v_gene: TRBV5-7
abundance: NA
CDR3aa: CASSRQGAENTIYF
CDR3nt: TGTGCCAGCAGCCGCCAGGGGGCCGAAAACACCATATATTTT

j_gene: TRBJ2-1
d_gene: TRBD2
v_gene: TRBV6-4
abundance: NA
CDR3aa: CASSDSIGREGDNEQFF
CDR3nt: TGTGCCAGCAGTGACTCGATAGGGCGGGAGGGTGACAATGAGCAGTTCTTC